These 21 T cell receptor beta chains were sequenced from one sample in a study of T cells expressing NK-cell markers. TCRdb re-called the 5' RACE reads, yielding one record per CDR3 amino acid sequence without DNA. The table lists roughly 180,000 distinct CDR3 sequences. Sequenced sample: blood T cells: a sorted CD56 or NKG2C T cell subset, CD4+ or CD8+ T cells, or bulk PBMC T cells (not recorded which). The source is a woman between 18 and 75 years old in good health.

The chain carries TRBV20-1 and TRBJ2-3; lacking DNA, the TRBD1 call made by TCRdb goes unchecked. The CDR3 contains 12 residues. Per the germline V gene, CDR1 is DFQATT and CDR2 is SNEGSKA (reference sequence). The CDR3 reads CSASSGSGTQYF.

This sequence joins TRBV3-1 and TRBJ2-3. The CDR3 runs to 13 residues. Germline CDR1 and CDR2: LGHDT and YNNKEL (reference sequence). The chain's CDR3 is CASSSSGKDTQYF.

The CDR3 sequence is CASSGRNRGVADTQYF. The rearrangement joins TRBV9 to TRBJ2-3; the D gene TCRdb calls, TRBD1, cannot be checked with no DNA. This CDR3 region has 16 residues. CDR1 is SGDLS, CDR2 YYNGEE, per germline. Supplemented by reference TRBV9 and TRBJ2-3, the full variable domain reads DSGVTQTPKHLITATGQRVTLRCSPRSGDLSVYWYQQSLDQGLQFLIQYYNGEERAKGNILERFSAQQFPDLHSELNLSSLELGDSALYFCASSGRNRGVADTQYFGPGTRLTVL.

The V call is TRBV20-1, the J call TRBJ1-6. The CDR3 length is 15 residues. In germline, CDR1 is DFQATT, CDR2 SNEGSKA (reference sequence). CDR3 region: CSAVGGGNNNSPLHF.

The chain employs TRBV10-3 and TRBJ1-2. The CDR3 covers 11 residues. CDR1 is ENHRY and CDR2 is SYGVKD in the germline V gene. CDR3 amino acids: CASTDAYGYTF.

The rearrangement joins TRBV9 to TRBJ2-5; TCRdb returns TRBD1, unconfirmable since there is no DNA. The CDR3 has 16 amino acids. Germline values: CDR1 SGDLS, CDR2 YYNGEE. CDR3 protein: CASSVAPGLTGETQYF.

The chain carries TRBV5-1 and TRBJ2-7; there is no DNA to check the TCRdb D call of TRBD2. This CDR3 region has 15 residues. Germline CDR1 SGHRS, CDR2 YFSETQ. The CDR3 sequence: CASSLDPSASYEQYF.

The CDR3 protein is CASSPYRTDTQYF. This chain uses TRBV5-1 with TRBJ2-3. The CDR3 runs to 13 residues. Germline assignment: CDR1 SGHRS and CDR2 YFSETQ.

The rearrangement joins TRBV7-2 to TRBJ2-1. Germline loops: CDR1 SGHTA, CDR2 FQGNSA. The length of the CDR3 is 12 residues. The CDR3 spells CASSLATREQFF. Together with reference TRBV7-2 and TRBJ2-1, the CDR3 gives the full variable domain: GAGVSQSPSNKVTEKGKDVELRCDPISGHTALYWYRQSLGQGLEFLIYFQGNSAPDKSGLPSDRFSAERTGGSVSTLTIQRTQQEDSAVYLCASSLATREQFFGPGTRLTVL.

The chain is built from TRBV2 and TRBJ2-7; TCRdb picks TRBD1, but there is no DNA to check that call. CDR3 length: 14 amino acids. CDR1 and CDR2 (germline): SNHLY, FYNNEI. The CDR3 here is CASSELGQGAEQYF. The full variable domain, with the rest looked up from reference TRBV2 and TRBJ2-7, is EPEVTQTPSHQVTQMGQEVILRCVPISNHLYFYWYRQILGQKVEFLVSFYNNEISEKSEIFDDQFSVERPDGSNFTLKIRSTKLEDSAMYFCASSELGQGAEQYFGPGTRLTVT.

The chain joins TRBV5-1 to TRBJ2-1; TCRdb names TRBD2, which stays unverified in the absence of DNA. Germline V gene sequence: CDR1 SGHRS, CDR2 YFSETQ. CDR3 size: 16 residues. The CDR3 sequence: CASSLEGSGAYNEQFF.

The gene calls are TRBV3-1 and TRBJ1-5. The germline CDR1 and CDR2 sequences are LGHDT and YNNKEL (reference sequence). This CDR3 has 12 amino acids. The CDR3 spells CASSQGSQPQHF. The full variable domain, its missing parts supplied by reference TRBV3-1 and TRBJ1-5, is DTAVSQTPKYLVTQMGNDKSIKCEQNLGHDTMYWYKQDSKKFLKIMFSYNNKELIINETVPNRFSPKSPDKAHLNLHINSLELGDSAVYFCASSQGSQPQHFGDGTRLSIL.

The chain combines TRBV5-1 with TRBJ2-7; TCRdb lists TRBD1, though no DNA is available to test this call. The CDR3 has 13 amino acids. Per the germline V gene, CDR1 is SGHRS and CDR2 is YFSETQ. CDR3 sequence: CASSLQGTYEQYF.

The V gene is TRBV29-1, the J gene TRBJ2-1; TCRdb's assignment of TRBD2 cannot be checked, as there is no DNA. This CDR3 has 12 residues. Germline CDR1 and CDR2: SQVTM and ANQGSEA. Here the CDR3 reads CSVAPSNVRQFF.

The rearrangement links TRBV6-4 to TRBJ1-5; TCRdb lists TRBD1, though no DNA is available to test this call. Germline assignment: CDR1 MRHNA and CDR2 SNTAGT. The CDR3 is 13 residues long. This CDR3 is CASSQGRNQPQHF.

The chain carries TRBV20-1 and TRBJ2-3; TCRdb gives TRBD2 as the D gene, but with no DNA this cannot be confirmed. Germline V gives CDR1 DFQATT, CDR2 SNEGSKA (reference sequence). The CDR3 runs to 15 residues. The CDR3 here is CSASSREGSTDTQYF.

The chain joins TRBV5-1 to TRBJ2-5; TCRdb lists TRBD1, though no DNA is available to test this call. CDR1 SGHRS and CDR2 YFSETQ come from the germline V gene. The CDR3 is 16 residues long. The CDR3 region is CASRGARTGVQETQYF.

The chain combines TRBV20-1 with TRBJ2-7; the TCRdb call, TRBD2, lacks DNA for checking. The germline V gene has CDR1 DFQATT and CDR2 SNEGSKA (reference sequence). The CDR3 spans 13 residues. The CDR3 reads CSAIGRAIYEQYF.

The chain carries TRBV5-1 and TRBJ1-6; the D call from TCRdb, TRBD1, cannot be confirmed without DNA. Germline loops: CDR1 SGHRS, CDR2 YFSETQ. The CDR3 has 16 residues. The CDR3 reads CASSVEPTGGGSPLHF.

The chain carries TRBV3-1 and TRBJ2-3; TCRdb outputs TRBD1, but without DNA this stays unchecked. The CDR3 totals 12 residues. CDR1 and CDR2 from the germline V gene are LGHDT and YNNKEL (reference sequence). CDR3 sequence reads: CASSPWGAAQYF.

The chain's CDR3 is CASSLGDPGGYTF. This rearrangement joins TRBV7-9 to TRBJ1-2; as DNA is missing, the TRBD1 call by TCRdb cannot be tested. CDR1 and CDR2 (germline): SEHNR, FQNEAQ (reference sequence). This CDR3 has 13 residues.